The 15 T cell receptor beta chains reported below all come from one sample, sequenced in a study of OX40 agonist ivuxolimab in advanced cancers. The protocol was immunoSEQ multiplex PCR, while the TCRdb copy is restricted to in-frame clones and leaves out a portion. The repertoire includes 90,000 to 100,000 clones, more than 85% of them detected once, and roughly 0.8% sits in the top ten. Material: CD4+ or CD8+ T cells sorted from blood, obtained in a trial of the OX40 agonist ivuxolimab. These receptors were obtained from an adult with an advanced solid tumor such as melanoma, head and neck, liver or kidney cancer.

This chain joins TRBV11-2 and TRBJ1-2; the match to TRBD1 covers 10 bases. The CDR3 has 15 amino acids. The germline CDR1 and CDR2 sequences are SGHAT and FQNNGV. With V trimmed by 5 bases and J by 6 bases, 9 bases remained unmatched. The CDR3 nucleotides read TGTGCCAGCAGCCTGGTTCGGGGACAGGGGAATGGCTACACCTTC. This encodes CASSLVRGQGNGYTF.

CDR3 sequence: CASSEMGQGYNEQFF. The CDR3 DNA reads as TGTGCCAGCAGTGAGATGGGACAGGGCTACAATGAGCAGTTCTTC. This sequence joins TRBV6-1 and TRBJ2-1, with TRBD1 matching over 9 bases. Germline loops: CDR1 MNHNS, CDR2 SASEGT. The J segment lost 3 bases and the V segment lost 3 bases, leaving 3 bases of the junction unmatched. This CDR3 comprises 15 residues.

The chain uses TRBV11-3 and TRBJ2-7, with a tentative D call TRBD2 (5 bases). CDR3 length equals 14 residues. Per the germline V gene, CDR1 is SGHNT and CDR2 is YENEEA. V was trimmed by 3 bases and J by 2 bases, leaving 11 bases between them. CDR3 in amino acids: CASSLSAVAYEQYF. The CDR3 region has the DNA TGTGCCAGCAGCTTGTCAGCGGTTGCCTACGAGCAGTACTTC.

The chain has TRBV7-9 and TRBJ2-5, with D possibly being TRBD1 or TRBD2 (5 bases each). The CDR3 length is 15 residues. The germline V gene encodes CDR1 SEHNR and CDR2 FQNEAQ (reference sequence). V was clipped by 5 bases and J by 2 bases, with 15 bases between them. The CDR3 loop reads CASSVGAWGQETQYF. DNA of the CDR3: TGTGCCAGCAGCGTAGGGGCCTGGGGGCAAGAGACCCAGTACTTC.

The chain joins TRBV28 to TRBJ1-5, with D unresolved. The CDR3 is made up of 17 amino acids. V was cut by 4 bases and J by 3 bases, with 19 bases left in between. Per the germline V gene, CDR1 is MDHEN and CDR2 is SYDVKM. CDR3 residues: CASSSNRHLKNNQPQHF. Written as DNA, the CDR3 is TGTGCCAGCAGTTCCAACCGGCACCTTAAGAACAATCAGCCCCAGCATTTT.

The rearrangement uses TRBV6-5 and TRBJ1-6, with D perhaps TRBD1 (6 bases). The CDR3 runs to 13 residues. The V gene's germline CDR1 is MNHEY and CDR2 SVGAGI. The V gene lost 8 bases and the J gene lost 6 bases, with 11 bases spanning the gap. In DNA, the CDR3 is TGTGCCAGCGGGGACACCCTTAATTCACCCCTCCACTTT. Translation: CASGDTLNSPLHF.

The genes are TRBV5-1 and TRBJ1-4; tentatively, D is TRBD1 (6 bases). Germline-derived CDR1 and CDR2 are SGHRS and YFSETQ. V was clipped by 2 bases and J by 3 bases, with 8 bases between them. The length of the CDR3 is 14 residues. The CDR3 coding sequence is TGCGCCAGCAGCTTACAGGGTTCTAATGAAAAACTGTTTTTT. This translates into CASSLQGSNEKLFF.

The chain is built from TRBV5-1 and TRBJ1-6; 10 bases match TRBD1. The V gene end was trimmed by 3 bases and the J gene end by 10 bases; junction bases not matched to a gene: 4. The germline V gene has CDR1 SGHRS and CDR2 YFSETQ. This CDR3 is built from 14 residues. CDR3 amino acids: CASSWDRGNSPLHF. CDR3 nucleotides: TGCGCCAGCAGCTGGGACAGGGGCAACTCACCCCTCCACTTT.

V and J are TRBV28 and TRBJ2-1; TRBD2 aligns across 12 bases. The CDR3 covers 16 residues. Unmatched junction bases numbered 16, after V lost 4 bases and J lost 15 bases. CDR1 and CDR2 (germline): MDHEN, SYDVKM. DNA of the CDR3: TGTGCCAGCAGTTCCGGACTAGCGGGAACCACCTTAGTACCGTTCTTC. Its translation is CASSSGLAGTTLVPFF.

This clone was counted a single time. The chain joins TRBV11-1 to TRBJ2-7; 9 nucleotides match TRBD2. Germline V gene data show CDR1 as SGHAT and CDR2 as FQDESV (reference sequence). Trimming at V came to 6 bases and at J to 9 bases, leaving 9 bases not matched to a gene. The CDR3 runs to 13 residues. Written as DNA, the CDR3 is TGTGCCAGCAGAACGACTAGCGGCAGCACGCAGTACTTC. Its translation is CASRTTSGSTQYF.

This clone was detected only once. The J gene is TRBJ1-2, the V gene TRBV5-1, with a possible D match to TRBD1 (6 bases). The CDR3 is 13 residues long. Trimming took off 4 bases at V and 8 bases at J, with 15 bases between the two ends. Germline CDR1 reads SGHRS; CDR2 reads YFSETQ. CDR3 region: CASSPDRNRGYTF. The CDR3 nucleotides read TGCGCCAGCAGCCCAGACAGGAATCGAGGCTACACCTTC.

The chain recombines TRBV6-5 with TRBJ1-6; 8 bases map to TRBD1. CDR3 size: 14 residues. Trimming took 1 base from V and 13 from J; bases not matched to a gene: 6. Germline V CDR1 and CDR2: MNHEY, SVGAGI. The CDR3, as DNA: TGTGCCAGCAGTTACTTGGACAGGGCAGGGCCCCTCCACTTT. It codes for CASSYLDRAGPLHF.

The chain is built from TRBV6-5 and TRBJ1-3; no clear D. Trimming shortened V by 10 bases and J by 0 bases, and 10 bases separated the two germline ends. This CDR3 spans 13 amino acids. The germline V gene encodes CDR1 MNHEY and CDR2 SVGAGI. CDR3 in amino acids: CATRGDSGNTIYF. The DNA for the CDR3 is TGTGCCACCCGAGGAGACTCTGGAAACACCATATATTTT.

This clone has just a few counts. J is TRBJ2-4 and V is TRBV6-6, with 8 bases lining up with TRBD2. The germline V gene encodes CDR1 MNHNY and CDR2 SVGAGI (reference sequence). This CDR3 comprises 15 residues. The V and J ends lost 6 bases and 6 bases, in that order; junction bases with no gene match: 10. CDR3 protein: CASSPSGRVGNIQYF. The CDR3 DNA sequence: TGTGCCAGCAGCCCGTCCGGGAGGGTGGGAAACATTCAGTACTTC.

The CDR3 nucleotides are TGCAGCGTTTCTCGGGACAGGGCCACCGGGGAGCTGTTTTTT. Translating gives CSVSRDRATGELFF. The chain couples TRBV29-1 to TRBJ2-2, with 9 bases that match TRBD1. CDR1 SQVTM and CDR2 ANQGSEA come from the germline V gene. V was pared by 5 bases and J by 4 bases, with 5 bases of the junction left unmatched. CDR3 length: 14 residues.